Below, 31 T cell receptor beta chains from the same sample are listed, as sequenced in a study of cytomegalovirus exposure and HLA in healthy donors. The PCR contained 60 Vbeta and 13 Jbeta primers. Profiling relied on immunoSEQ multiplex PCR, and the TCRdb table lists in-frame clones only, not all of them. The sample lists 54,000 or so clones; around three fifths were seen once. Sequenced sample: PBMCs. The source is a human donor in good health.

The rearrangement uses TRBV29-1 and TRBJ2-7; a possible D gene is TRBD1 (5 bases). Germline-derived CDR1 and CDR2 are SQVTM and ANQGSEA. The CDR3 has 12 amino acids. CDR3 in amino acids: CSALGQSYEQYF. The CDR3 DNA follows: TGCAGTGCTTTGGGGCAGTCCTACGAGCAGTACTTC.

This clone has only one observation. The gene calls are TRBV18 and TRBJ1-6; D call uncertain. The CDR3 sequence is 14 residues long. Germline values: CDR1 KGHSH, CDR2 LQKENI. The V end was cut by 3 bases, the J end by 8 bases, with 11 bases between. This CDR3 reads CASSPTEIDSPLHF. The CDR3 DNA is TGTGCCAGCTCACCCACCGAGATTGATTCACCCCTCCACTTT.

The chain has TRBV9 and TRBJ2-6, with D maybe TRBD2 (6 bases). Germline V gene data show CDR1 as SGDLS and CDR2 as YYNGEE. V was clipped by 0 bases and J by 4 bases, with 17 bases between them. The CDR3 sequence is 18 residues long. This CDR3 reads CASSVASGDGAGANVLTF. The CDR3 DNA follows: TGTGCCAGCAGCGTAGCTTCGGGGGACGGAGCCGGGGCCAACGTCCTGACTTTC.

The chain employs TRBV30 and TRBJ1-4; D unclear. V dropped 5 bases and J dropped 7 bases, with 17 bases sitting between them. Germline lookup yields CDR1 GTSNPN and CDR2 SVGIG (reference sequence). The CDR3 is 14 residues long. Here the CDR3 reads CAWGRRQYGEKLFF. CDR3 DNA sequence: TGTGCCTGGGGGCGAAGGCAATACGGTGAAAAACTGTTTTTT.

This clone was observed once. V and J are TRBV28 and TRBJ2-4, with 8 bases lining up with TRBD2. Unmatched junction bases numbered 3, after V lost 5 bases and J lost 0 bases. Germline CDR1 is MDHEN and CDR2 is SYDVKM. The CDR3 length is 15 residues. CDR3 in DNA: TGTGCCAGCAGTCCCGGGGGGGTAGCCAAAAACATTCAGTACTTC. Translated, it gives CASSPGGVAKNIQYF.

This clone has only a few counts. The CDR3 bases are TGTGCCAGCAGAACACAGGGAGCGAACACCGGGGAGCTGTTTTTT. Translating it yields CASRTQGANTGELFF. The chain joins TRBV5-6 to TRBJ2-2; possibly TRBD1 for D (6 bases). This CDR3 region has 15 residues. Germline CDR1 SGHDT, CDR2 YYEEEE. V was pared by 5 bases and J by 0 bases, with 11 bases between.

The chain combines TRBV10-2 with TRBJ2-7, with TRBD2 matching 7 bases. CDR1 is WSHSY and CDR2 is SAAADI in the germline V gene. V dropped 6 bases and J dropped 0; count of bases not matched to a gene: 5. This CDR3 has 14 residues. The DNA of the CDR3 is TGCGCCAGCAGGAGCGGGGATTCCTCCTACGAGCAGTACTTC. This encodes CASRSGDSSYEQYF.

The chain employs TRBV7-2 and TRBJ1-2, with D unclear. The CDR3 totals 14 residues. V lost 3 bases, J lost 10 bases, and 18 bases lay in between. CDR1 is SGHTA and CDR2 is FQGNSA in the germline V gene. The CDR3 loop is CASSFNPRERDYTF. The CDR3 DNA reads TGTGCCAGCAGCTTTAACCCGCGCGAACGAGACTACACCTTC.

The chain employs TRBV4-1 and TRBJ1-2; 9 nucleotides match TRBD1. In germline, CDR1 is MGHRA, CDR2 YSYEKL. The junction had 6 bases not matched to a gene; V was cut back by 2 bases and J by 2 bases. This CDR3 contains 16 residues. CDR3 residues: CASSQPRQGGNYGYTF. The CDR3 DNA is TGCGCCAGCAGCCAACCTAGACAGGGGGGGAACTATGGCTACACCTTC.

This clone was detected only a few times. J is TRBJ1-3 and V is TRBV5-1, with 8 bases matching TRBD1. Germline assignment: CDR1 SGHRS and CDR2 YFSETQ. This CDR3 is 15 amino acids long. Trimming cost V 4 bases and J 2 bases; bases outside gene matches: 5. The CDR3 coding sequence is TGCGCCAGCAGCAATGCAGGGGGCCCTGGAAACACCATATATTTT. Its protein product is CASSNAGGPGNTIYF.

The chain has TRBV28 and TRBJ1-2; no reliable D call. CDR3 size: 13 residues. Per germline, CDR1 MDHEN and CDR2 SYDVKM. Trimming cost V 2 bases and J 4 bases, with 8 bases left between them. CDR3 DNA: TGTGCCAGCAGTTTACCCCCCGTCTATGGCTACACCTTC. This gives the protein CASSLPPVYGYTF.

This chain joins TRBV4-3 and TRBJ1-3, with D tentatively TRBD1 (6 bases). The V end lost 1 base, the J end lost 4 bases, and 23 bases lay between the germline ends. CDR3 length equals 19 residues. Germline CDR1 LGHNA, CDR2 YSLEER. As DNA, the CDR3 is TGCGCCAGCAGCCAAGTTCAGGGCATCGGATCGACAGGAGGAAACACCATATATTTT. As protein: CASSQVQGIGSTGGNTIYF.

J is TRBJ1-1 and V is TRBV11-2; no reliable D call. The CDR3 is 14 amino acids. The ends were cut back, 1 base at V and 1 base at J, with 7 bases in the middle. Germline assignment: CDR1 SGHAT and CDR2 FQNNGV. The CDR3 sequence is CASSLAPGNTEAFF. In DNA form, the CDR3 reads TGTGCCAGCAGCTTAGCGCCGGGGAACACTGAAGCTTTCTTT.

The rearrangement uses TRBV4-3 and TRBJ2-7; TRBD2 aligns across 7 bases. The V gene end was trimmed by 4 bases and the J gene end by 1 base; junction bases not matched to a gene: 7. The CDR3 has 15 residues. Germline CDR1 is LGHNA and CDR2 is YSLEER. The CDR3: CASSPGLGYSYEQYF. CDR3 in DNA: TGCGCCAGCAGCCCCGGACTAGGATATTCCTACGAGCAGTACTTC.

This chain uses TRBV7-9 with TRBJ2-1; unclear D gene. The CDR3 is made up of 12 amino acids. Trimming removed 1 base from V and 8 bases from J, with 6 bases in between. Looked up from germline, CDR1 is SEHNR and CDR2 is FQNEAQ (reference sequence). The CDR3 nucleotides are TGTGCCAGCAGCTTAGGAGCCGATGAGCAGTTCTTC. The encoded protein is CASSLGADEQFF. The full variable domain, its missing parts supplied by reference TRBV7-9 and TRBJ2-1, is DTGVSQNPRHKITKRGQNVTFRCDPISEHNRLYWYRQTLGQGPEFLTYFQNEAQLEKSRLLSDRFSAERPKGSFSTLEIQRTEQGDSAMYLCASSLGADEQFFGPGTRLTVL.

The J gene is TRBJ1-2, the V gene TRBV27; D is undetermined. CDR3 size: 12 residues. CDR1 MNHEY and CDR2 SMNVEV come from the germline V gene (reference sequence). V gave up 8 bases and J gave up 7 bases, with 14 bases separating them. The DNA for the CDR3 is TGTGCCAGCCGTGCCGGTCTCTCTGGCTACACCTTC. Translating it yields CASRAGLSGYTF.

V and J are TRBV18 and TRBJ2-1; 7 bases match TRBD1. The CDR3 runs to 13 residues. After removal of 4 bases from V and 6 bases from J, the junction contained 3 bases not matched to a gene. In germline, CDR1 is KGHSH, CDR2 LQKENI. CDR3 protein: CASSLGQINEQFF. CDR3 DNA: TGTGCCAGCTCACTGGGACAGATCAATGAGCAGTTCTTC.

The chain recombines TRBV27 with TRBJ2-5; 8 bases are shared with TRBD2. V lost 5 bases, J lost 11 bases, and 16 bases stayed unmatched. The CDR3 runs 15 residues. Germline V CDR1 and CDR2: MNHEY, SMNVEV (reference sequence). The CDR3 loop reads CASSPWSSGDVAQYF. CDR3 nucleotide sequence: TGTGCCAGCAGTCCCTGGAGTAGCGGGGATGTAGCGCAGTACTTC.

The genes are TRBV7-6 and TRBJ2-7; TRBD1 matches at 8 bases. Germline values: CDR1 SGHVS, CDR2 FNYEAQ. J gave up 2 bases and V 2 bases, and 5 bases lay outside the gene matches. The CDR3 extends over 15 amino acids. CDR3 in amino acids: CASSLTLTGAYEQYF. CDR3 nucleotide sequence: TGTGCCAGCAGCTTAACTCTGACAGGGGCCTACGAGCAGTACTTC.

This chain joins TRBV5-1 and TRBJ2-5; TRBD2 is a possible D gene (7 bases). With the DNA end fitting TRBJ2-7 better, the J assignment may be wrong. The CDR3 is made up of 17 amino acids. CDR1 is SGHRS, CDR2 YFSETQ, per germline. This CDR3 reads CASSSGVGGASSYEQYF. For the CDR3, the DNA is TGCGCCAGCTCTTCCGGGGTGGGGGGGGCGTCATCCTACGAGCAGTACTTC.

The CDR3 is CASSEAQGPTSGNTIYF. In nucleotides, the CDR3 is TGTGCCAGCAGTGAAGCCCAGGGGCCAACCTCTGGAAACACCATATATTTT. The rearrangement links TRBV6-1 to TRBJ1-3; D perhaps matches TRBD1 (6 bases). V lost 0 bases and J lost 0, with 12 bases in between. Germline CDR1 MNHNS, CDR2 SASEGT. There are 17 residues in the CDR3.

CDR3 loop: CASSFRDRGTGELFF. CDR3 DNA sequence: TGTGCCAGCAGCTTTAGGGACAGGGGCACCGGGGAGCTGTTTTTT. The chain combines TRBV7-9 with TRBJ2-2; 10 nucleotides agree with TRBD1. The trim removed 3 bases at V and 4 bases at J, leaving 2 bases unmatched. Germline V gene sequence: CDR1 SEHNR, CDR2 FQNEAQ (reference sequence). The CDR3 length is 15 residues.

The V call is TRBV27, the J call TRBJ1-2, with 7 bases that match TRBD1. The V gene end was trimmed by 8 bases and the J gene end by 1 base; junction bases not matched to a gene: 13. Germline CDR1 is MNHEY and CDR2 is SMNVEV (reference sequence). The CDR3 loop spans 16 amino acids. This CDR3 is CASRRTLTGHNYGYTF. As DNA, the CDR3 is TGTGCCAGCCGCCGGACCTTGACAGGGCATAACTATGGCTACACCTTC.

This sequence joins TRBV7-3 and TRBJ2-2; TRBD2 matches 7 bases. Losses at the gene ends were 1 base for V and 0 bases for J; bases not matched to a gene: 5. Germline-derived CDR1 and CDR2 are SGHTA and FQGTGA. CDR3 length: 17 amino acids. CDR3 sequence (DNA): TGTGCCAGCAGCTTAAAGACGGGGGGTACGAACACCGGGGAGCTGTTTTTT. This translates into CASSLKTGGTNTGELFF.

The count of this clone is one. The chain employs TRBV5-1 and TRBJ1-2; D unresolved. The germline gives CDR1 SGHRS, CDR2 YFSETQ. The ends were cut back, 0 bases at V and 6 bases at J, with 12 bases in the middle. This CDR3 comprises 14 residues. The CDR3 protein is CASSLESSSDGYTF. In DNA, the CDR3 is TGCGCCAGCAGCTTGGAATCTAGTTCTGATGGCTACACCTTC. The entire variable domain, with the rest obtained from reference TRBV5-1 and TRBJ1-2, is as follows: KAGVTQTPRYLIKTRGQQVTLSCSPISGHRSVSWYQQTPGQGLQFLFEYFSETQRNKGNFPGRFSGRQFSNSRSEMNVSTLELGDSALYLCASSLESSSDGYTFGSGTRLTVV.

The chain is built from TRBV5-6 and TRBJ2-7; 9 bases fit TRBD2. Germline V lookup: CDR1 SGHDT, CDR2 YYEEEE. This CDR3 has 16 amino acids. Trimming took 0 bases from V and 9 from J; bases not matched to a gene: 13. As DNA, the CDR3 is TGTGCCAGCAGCTTGGCACCGGGACTAGCTTCCACCCTGCAGTACTTC. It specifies CASSLAPGLASTLQYF.

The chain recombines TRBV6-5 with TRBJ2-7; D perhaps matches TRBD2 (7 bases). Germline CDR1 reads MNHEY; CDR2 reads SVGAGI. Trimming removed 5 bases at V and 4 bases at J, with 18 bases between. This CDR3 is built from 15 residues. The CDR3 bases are TGTGCCAGCAGTCCCATCACGCGGGGGCCATACGAGCAGTACTTC. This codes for CASSPITRGPYEQYF.

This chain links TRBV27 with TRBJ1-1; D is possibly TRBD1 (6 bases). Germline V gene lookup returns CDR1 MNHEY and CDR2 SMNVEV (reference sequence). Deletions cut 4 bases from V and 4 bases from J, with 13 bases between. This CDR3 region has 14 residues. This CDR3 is CASSSQGLGTEAFF. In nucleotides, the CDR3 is TGTGCCAGCAGTTCACAGGGCTTGGGCACTGAAGCTTTCTTT.

CDR3 in amino acids: CASSYSQGQETQYF. The CDR3 nucleotides are TGTGCCAGCAGTTACTCACAGGGACAAGAGACCCAGTACTTC. The chain carries TRBV6-5 and TRBJ2-5; a possible D gene is TRBD1 (6 bases). This CDR3 comprises 14 residues. In germline, CDR1 is MNHEY, CDR2 SVGAGI. Trimming stripped 0 bases from V and 2 bases from J, with 7 bases between.

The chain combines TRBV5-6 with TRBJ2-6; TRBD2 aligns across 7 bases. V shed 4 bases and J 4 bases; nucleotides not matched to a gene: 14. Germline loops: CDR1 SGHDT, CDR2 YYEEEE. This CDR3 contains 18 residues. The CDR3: CASSQPGGRVSGANVLTF. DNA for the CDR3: TGTGCCAGCAGCCAGCCGGGAGGCAGGGTCTCCGGGGCCAACGTCCTGACTTTC. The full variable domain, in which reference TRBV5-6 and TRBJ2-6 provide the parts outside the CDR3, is DAGVTQSPTHLIKTRGQQVTLRCSPKSGHDTVSWYQQALGQGPQFIFQYYEEEERQRGNFPDRFSGHQFPNYSSELNVNALLLGDSALYLCASSQPGGRVSGANVLTFGAGSRLTVL.

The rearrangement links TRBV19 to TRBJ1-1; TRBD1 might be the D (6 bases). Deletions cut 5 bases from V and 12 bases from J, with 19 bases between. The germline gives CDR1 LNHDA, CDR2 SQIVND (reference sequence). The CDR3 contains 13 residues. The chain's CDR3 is CASSPRQTGLPFF. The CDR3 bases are TGTGCCAGTAGTCCTCGCCAGACAGGTTTACCTTTCTTT.